A selection of T cell receptor beta chains follows, all from one sample in a study of blood T cells in healthy people across ages. TCRdb re-called the 5' RACE reads with MiXCR, one entry per CDR3 protein. Here the sample spans 700,000 to 850,000 distinct CDR3 sequences, around 36% being singletons. The sample was blood. These receptors were collected from a man aged 18 to 30 in good health. The conserved cysteine and the conserved F or W are not part of the CDR3 here. The order of the fields is clone size, V gene, J gene, CDR3 protein. Some rows mark clone size as missing; the rest say once, few, many or name a class of expanded clone.

few	TRBV20-1	TRBJ1-5	SAETGTAVHQPQH
NA	TRBV13	TRBJ1-2	ASSFRTDGYT
NA	TRBV29-1	TRBJ2-5	SVQTGTSHQETQY
many	TRBV5-1	TRBJ2-1	ASSLDRAGPSYNEQF
NA	TRBV4-3	TRBJ1-5	ASSQDVGVDNQPQH
few	TRBV4-2	TRBJ1-1	ASSSRRDSGTEAF
NA	TRBV5-6	TRBJ1-4	ASSLRPGQGEKLF
NA	TRBV5-1	TRBJ2-1	ASNALGDVAYNEQF
NA	TRBV27	TRBJ1-2	ASSPGDMAHGYT
NA	TRBV5-1	TRBJ2-3	ASSYGTEGTDTQY
many	TRBV5-1	TRBJ2-5	ASSLLTTEETQY
many	TRBV20-1	TRBJ1-2	SAEPSLDRDLGGYT
many	TRBV5-1	TRBJ1-2	ASSGGTGGGVGYT
NA	TRBV7-9	TRBJ1-2	ASSPTTAGYT
NA	TRBV20-1	TRBJ1-5	SAGNRDNQPQH
once	TRBV28	TRBJ1-2	ASSYRTGRDYGYT
NA	TRBV7-2	TRBJ1-2	ASSPPSGFGYT
NA	TRBV20-1	TRBJ2-5	SAELAGVETQY
many	TRBV29-1	TRBJ1-1	SVEAQGQQNTEAF
NA	TRBV4-3	TRBJ2-2	SSSQGGGNTGELF
NA	TRBV9	TRBJ2-3	ASSVGGAVGTDTQY
many	TRBV28	TRBJ2-3	ASSLIYLAGTDTQY
NA	TRBV5-1	TRBJ2-2	ASSLDLTGELF
NA	TRBV9	NA	ASSTGGTTEQY
few	TRBV4-3	TRBJ2-5	ASSQILGRVQETQY
many	TRBV12-3/TRBV12-4	TRBJ2-1	ASSFQGNEQF
many	TRBV25-1	TRBJ2-3	ASSEGTGSTDTQY
NA	TRBV12-3/TRBV12-4	TRBJ2-7	ASSFGPGREQY
NA	TRBV12-3/TRBV12-4	TRBJ1-4	ANSPPFATNEKLF
once	TRBV12-3/TRBV12-4	TRBJ2-3	ASSLWKLAGGTDTQY
NA	TRBV12-3/TRBV12-4	TRBJ1-5	ASSLDGGGQPQH
many	TRBV2	TRBJ2-7	ASSEGGYEQY
few	TRBV6-5	TRBJ2-3	ASSTGGPADTQY
NA	TRBV7-3	TRBJ1-2	ASSQGGLSLNYGYT
many	TRBV3-1	TRBJ1-6	ASSQGVSNNSPLH
NA	TRBV5-6	TRBJ2-3	ASSLGPGSADTQY
few	TRBV10-3	TRBJ1-2	AISESIDAVGGYGYT
NA	TRBV11-2	TRBJ2-5	ASSVGSSETQY
NA	TRBV6-5	TRBJ1-1	ASSYGVGGPTEAF
NA	TRBV5-1	TRBJ2-3	ASSLNMGYTDTQY
many	TRBV5-1	TRBJ2-5	ASSLVGPNQETQY
few	TRBV20-1	TRBJ2-3	SGTGSIPDTQY
NA	TRBV12-3/TRBV12-4	TRBJ2-2	ASTGTGANTGELF
NA	TRBV5-1	TRBJ1-1	VSSLSHLNTEAF
NA	TRBV2	TRBJ2-5	ASSWQEETQY
few	TRBV12-3/TRBV12-4	TRBJ2-5	ASRTSGGHQETQY
NA	TRBV6-2/TRBV6-3	TRBJ1-2	ASIKAGSHYGYT
NA	TRBV5-5	TRBJ1-2	ASSFPGQGQGGYT
few	TRBV12-3/TRBV12-4	TRBJ2-3	ASSLAGQGGRSTDTQY
few	TRBV7-2	TRBJ2-3	ASSLGLAGKDTQY
few	TRBV7-6	TRBJ1-5	ASRHRSNQPQH
NA	TRBV7-2	TRBJ2-1	ASSLVGDGGSNEQF
NA	TRBV20-1	TRBJ2-1	SARDTSGGEIWFNEQF